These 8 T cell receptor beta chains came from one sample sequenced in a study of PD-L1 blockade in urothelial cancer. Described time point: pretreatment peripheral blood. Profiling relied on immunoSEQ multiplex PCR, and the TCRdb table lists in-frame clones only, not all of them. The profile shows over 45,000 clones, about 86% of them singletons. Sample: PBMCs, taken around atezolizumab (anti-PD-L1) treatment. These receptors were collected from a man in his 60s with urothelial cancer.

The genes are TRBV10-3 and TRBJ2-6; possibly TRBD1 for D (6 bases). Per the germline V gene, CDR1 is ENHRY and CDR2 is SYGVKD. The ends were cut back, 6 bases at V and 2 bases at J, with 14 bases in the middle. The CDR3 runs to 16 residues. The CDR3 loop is CAIRRTDATGANVLTF. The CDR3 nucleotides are TGTGCCATCAGGAGGACAGATGCCACTGGGGCCAACGTCCTGACTTTC.

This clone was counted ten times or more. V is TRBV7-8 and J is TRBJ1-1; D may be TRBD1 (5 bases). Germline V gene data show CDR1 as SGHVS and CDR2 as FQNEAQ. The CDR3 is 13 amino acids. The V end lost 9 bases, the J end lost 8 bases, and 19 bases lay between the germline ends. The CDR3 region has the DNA TGTGCCAGTAACCTAAGGGGCGAGCGAGAAGCTTTCTTT. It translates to CASNLRGEREAFF.

CDR3 sequence reads: CASSLDRVVRNTIYF. The CDR3 DNA sequence: TGTGCCAGCAGCTTGGACAGGGTGGTTAGAAACACCATATATTTT. This chain uses TRBV5-6 with TRBJ1-3; tentative D call: TRBD1 (6 bases). The length of the CDR3 is 15 residues. Trimming pared 0 bases from V and 5 bases from J, leaving 12 bases between. Germline lookup yields CDR1 SGHDT and CDR2 YYEEEE.

The CDR3 DNA reads as TGTGCCAGCAGCTTAGGCAGGGATTACGAGCAGTACTTC. As protein: CASSLGRDYEQYF. The chain combines TRBV7-2 with TRBJ2-7, with D possibly matching TRBD1 (5 bases). V was clipped by 1 base and J by 4 bases, with 8 bases between them. CDR1 is SGHTA, CDR2 FQGNSA, per germline. The CDR3 loop spans 13 amino acids.

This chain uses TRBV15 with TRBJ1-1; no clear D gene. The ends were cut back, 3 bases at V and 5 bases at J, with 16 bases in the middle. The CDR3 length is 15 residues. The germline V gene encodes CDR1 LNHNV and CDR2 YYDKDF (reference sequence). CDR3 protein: CATSRLTGKNTEAFF. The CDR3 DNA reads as TGTGCCACCAGCAGGTTGACGGGGAAGAATACTGAAGCTTTCTTT. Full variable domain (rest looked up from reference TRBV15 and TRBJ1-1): DAMVIQNPRYQVTQFGKPVTLSCSQTLNHNVMYWYQQKSSQAPKLLFHYYDKDFNNEADTPDNFQSRRPNTSFCFLDIRSPGLGDTAMYLCATSRLTGKNTEAFFGQGTRLTVV.

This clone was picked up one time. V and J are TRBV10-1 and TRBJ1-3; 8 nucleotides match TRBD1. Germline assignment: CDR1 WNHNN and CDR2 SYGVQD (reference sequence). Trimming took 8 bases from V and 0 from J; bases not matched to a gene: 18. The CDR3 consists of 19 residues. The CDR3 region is CASADRDRITKSSGNTIYF. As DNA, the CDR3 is TGCGCCAGCGCCGACCGGGACAGGATAACGAAGAGCTCTGGAAACACCATATATTTT.

CDR3 protein: CASSPMAGPVEQYF. The CDR3, as DNA: TGTGCCAGCAGTCCCATGGCGGGGCCGGTCGAGCAGTACTTC. The chain is built from TRBV6-1 and TRBJ2-7; TRBD2 might be the D (6 bases). The CDR3 sequence is 14 residues long. V shed 5 bases and J shed 6 bases, with 17 bases lying between them. Germline-derived CDR1 and CDR2 are MNHNS and SASEGT.

The CDR3 spells CASSFGTGYTPLHF. For the CDR3, the DNA is TGTGCCAGCAGCTTCGGGACAGGGTATACACCCCTCCACTTT. This chain joins TRBV7-9 and TRBJ1-6; TRBD1 aligns across 9 bases. CDR1 is SEHNR and CDR2 is FQNEAQ in the germline V gene (reference sequence). This CDR3 is built from 14 residues. With V trimmed by 3 bases and J by 11 bases, 5 bases remained unmatched.